The clone carrying this T cell receptor beta chain was counted a single time. The CDR3 is 15 amino acids. The V gene lost 2 bases and the J gene lost 5 bases, with 19 bases spanning the gap. Per the germline V gene, CDR1 is GTSNPN and CDR2 is SVGIG (reference sequence). With 60 Vbeta and 13 Jbeta primers, the PCR was carried out. Assay: immunoSEQ multiplex PCR; the TCRdb copy retains only in-frame clones and omits some. The repertoire includes about 180,000 clones, under 85% of them detected once, and around 4.9% sits in the top ten. The data stem from a study of cytomegalovirus exposure and HLA in healthy donors.

The material sequenced was PBMCs. This receptor was identified in a man between 18 and 29 years old in good health and CMV-seronegative. The chain couples TRBV30 to TRBJ2-7, with D unclear. CDR3 region: CAWSTTLRGNHEQYF. The CDR3 DNA follows: TGTGCCTGGAGTACCACTTTGCGAGGCAACCACGAGCAGTACTTC.